Listed below are T cell receptor beta chains from one sample, sequenced in a study of shared clonotypes between healthy human individuals. Using immunoSEQ multiplex PCR, the repertoire was profiled, and TCRdb retains in-frame clones only, with some absent. Counted here are approximately 500,000 clones, almost 80% occurring once; the ten biggest clones make up around 13%. The sequencing input was PBMCs. The receptor set was obtained from a woman aged 40 to 50 in good health. Some clones in this sample may be carry-over from other donors' samples. Both conserved end residues are part of each CDR3.

v_call cdr3_aa
TRBV27 CASSRPDRAGNTIYF
TRBV28 CASSPTPPWTVHHLSHRGLFF
TRBV2 CASNGEGDTGELFF
TRBV7-9 CASSFEAGTGDQPQHF
TRBV6-4 CASSSNHPGELFF
TRBV18 CASSPGSGSDNEQYF
TRBV28 CASSLRERDVSEQYF
TRBV4-2 CASSQGLGGTGFGYTF
TRBV14 CASSLGGGKTDTQYF
TRBV4-1 CASSLSGRGEETQYF
TRBV9 CASSVGGGEKLFF
TRBV19 CASSASLQGVYTGELFF
TRBV5-4 CASSPGQGSDGYTF
TRBV7-8 CASSSTSGRIYEQYF
TRBV19 CASSIGVGEQYF
TRBV18 CASSPEGNQGGEQFF
TRBV4-2 CASSQERREVTDTQYF
TRBV5-1 CASSFSSNRGSEAFF
TRBV11-3 CASSLEGSLNEQFF
TRBV6-5 CASSSQAAGDNEQFF
TRBV14 CASSQELRGPIEQYF